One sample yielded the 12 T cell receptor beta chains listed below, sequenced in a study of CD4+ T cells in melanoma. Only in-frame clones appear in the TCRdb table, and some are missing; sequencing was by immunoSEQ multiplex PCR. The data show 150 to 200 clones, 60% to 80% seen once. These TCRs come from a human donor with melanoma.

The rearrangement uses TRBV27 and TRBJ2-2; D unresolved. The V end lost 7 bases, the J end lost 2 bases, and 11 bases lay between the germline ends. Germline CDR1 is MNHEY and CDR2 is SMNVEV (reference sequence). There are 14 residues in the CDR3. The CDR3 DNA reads TGTGCCAGCACGGTCGGAGTAAACACCGGGGAGCTGTTTTTT. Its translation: CASTVGVNTGELFF.

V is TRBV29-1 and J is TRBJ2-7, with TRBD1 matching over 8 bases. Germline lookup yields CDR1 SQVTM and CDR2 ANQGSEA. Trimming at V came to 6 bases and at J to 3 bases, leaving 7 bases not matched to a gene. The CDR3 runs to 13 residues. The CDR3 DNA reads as TGCAGCGTGAAACCAGGGGGCAACTACGAGCAGTACTTC. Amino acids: CSVKPGGNYEQYF.

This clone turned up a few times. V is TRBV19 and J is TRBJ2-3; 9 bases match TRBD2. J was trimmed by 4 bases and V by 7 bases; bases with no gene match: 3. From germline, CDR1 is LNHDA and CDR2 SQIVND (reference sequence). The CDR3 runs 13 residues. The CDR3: CASTKREADTQYF. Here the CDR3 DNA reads TGTGCCAGTACAAAGCGGGAGGCAGATACGCAGTATTTT.

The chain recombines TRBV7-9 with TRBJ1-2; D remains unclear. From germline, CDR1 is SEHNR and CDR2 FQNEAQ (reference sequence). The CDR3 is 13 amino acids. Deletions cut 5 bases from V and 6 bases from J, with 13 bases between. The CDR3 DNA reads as TGTGCCAGCAGCCCCGGGAGGGTGGATGGCTACACCTTC. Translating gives CASSPGRVDGYTF.

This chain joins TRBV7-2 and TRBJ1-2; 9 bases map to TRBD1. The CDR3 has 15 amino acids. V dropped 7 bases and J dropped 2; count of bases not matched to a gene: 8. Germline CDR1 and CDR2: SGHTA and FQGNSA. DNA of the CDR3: TGTGCCAGCACAACTGCCGGGACAGGGAACTATGGCTACACCTTC. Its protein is CASTTAGTGNYGYTF.

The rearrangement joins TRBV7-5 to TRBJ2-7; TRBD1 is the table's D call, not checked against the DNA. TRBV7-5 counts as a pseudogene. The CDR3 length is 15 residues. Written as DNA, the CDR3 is TGTGCCAGAAGCTTGACCGGGACAGGGCCCTACGAGCAGTACTTC. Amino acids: CARSLTGTGPYEQYF.

CDR3 sequence (DNA): TGTGCCAGCAGTTCATACAGGGGGGGTTCCTACAATGAGCAGTTCTTC. Protein product: CASSSYRGGSYNEQFF. This chain joins TRBV27 and TRBJ2-1; D possibly corresponds to TRBD1 (8 bases). Trimming pared 4 bases from V and 1 base from J, leaving 14 bases between. Germline CDR1 MNHEY, CDR2 SMNVEV (reference sequence). The CDR3 is made up of 16 amino acids.

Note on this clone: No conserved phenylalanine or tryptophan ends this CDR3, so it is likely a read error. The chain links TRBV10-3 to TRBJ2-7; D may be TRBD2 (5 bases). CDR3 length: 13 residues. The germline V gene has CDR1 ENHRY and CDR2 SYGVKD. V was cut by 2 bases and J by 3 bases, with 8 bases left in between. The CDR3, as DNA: TGTGCCATCAGTGAGGGTGGGAGCTACGAGCAGTACTTA. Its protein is CAISEGGSYEQYL.

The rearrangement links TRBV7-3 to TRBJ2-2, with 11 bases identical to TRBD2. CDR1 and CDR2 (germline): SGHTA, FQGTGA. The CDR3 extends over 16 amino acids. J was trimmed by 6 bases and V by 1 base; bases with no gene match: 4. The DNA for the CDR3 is TGTGCCAGCAGCTTAAAACTAGCGGGAGTCGCCGGGGAGCTGTTTTTT. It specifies CASSLKLAGVAGELFF.

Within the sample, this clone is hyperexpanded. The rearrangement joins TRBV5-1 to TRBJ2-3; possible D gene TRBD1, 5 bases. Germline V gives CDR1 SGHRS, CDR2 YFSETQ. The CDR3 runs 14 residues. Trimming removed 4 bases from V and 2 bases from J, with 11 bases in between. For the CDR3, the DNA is TGCGCCAGCAGCCAGGACATTTTCACAGATACGCAGTATTTT. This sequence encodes CASSQDIFTDTQYF.

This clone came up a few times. In nucleotides, the CDR3 is TGTGCCATCACCCCGGACCGGGAAACGTATGGCTACACCTTC. This sequence encodes CAITPDRETYGYTF. The gene calls are TRBV10-3 and TRBJ1-2; D remains unclear. This CDR3 region has 14 residues. Deletions cut 7 bases from V and 5 bases from J, with 17 bases between. Germline CDR1 and CDR2: ENHRY and SYGVKD.

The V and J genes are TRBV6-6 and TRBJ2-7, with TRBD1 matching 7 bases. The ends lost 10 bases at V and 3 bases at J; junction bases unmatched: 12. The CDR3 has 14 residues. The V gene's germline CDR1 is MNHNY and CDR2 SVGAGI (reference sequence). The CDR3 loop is CANTSTGKNYEQYF. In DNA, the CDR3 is TGTGCCAACACTTCGACAGGGAAAAACTACGAGCAGTACTTC.